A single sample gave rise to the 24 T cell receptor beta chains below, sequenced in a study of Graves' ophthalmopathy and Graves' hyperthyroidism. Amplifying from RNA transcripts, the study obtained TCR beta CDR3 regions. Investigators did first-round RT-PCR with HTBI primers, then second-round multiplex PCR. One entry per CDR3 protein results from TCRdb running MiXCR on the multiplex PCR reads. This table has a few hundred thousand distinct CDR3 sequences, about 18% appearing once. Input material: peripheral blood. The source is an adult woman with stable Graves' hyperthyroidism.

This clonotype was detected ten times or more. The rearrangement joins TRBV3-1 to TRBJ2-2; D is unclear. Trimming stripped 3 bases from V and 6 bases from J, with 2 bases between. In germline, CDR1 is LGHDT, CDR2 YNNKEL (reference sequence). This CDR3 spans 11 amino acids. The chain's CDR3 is CASSQSGELFF. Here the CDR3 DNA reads TGTGCCAGCAGCCAGTCCGGGGAGCTGTTTTTT.

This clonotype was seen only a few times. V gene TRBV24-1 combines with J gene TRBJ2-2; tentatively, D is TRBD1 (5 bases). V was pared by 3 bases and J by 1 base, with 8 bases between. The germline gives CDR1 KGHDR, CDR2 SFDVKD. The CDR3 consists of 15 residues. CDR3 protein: CATSDEGVNTGELFF. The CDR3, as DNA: TGTGCCACCAGTGATGAAGGGGTGAACACCGGGGAGCTGTTTTTT.

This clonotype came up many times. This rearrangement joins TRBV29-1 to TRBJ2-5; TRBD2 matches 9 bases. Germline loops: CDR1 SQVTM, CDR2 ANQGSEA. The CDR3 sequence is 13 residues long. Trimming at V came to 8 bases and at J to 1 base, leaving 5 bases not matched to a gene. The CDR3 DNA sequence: TGCAGCTTCAATAGCGGGAGCCAAGAGACCCAGTACTTC. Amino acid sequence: CSFNSGSQETQYF.

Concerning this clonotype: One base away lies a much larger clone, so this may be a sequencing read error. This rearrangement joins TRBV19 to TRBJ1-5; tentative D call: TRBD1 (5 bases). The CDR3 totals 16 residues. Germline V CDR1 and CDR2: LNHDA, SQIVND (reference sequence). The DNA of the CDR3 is TGTGCCAGTACTACCCGGGACGCTTCGGGCAATCATCCCCAGCATTTT. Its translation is CASTTRDASGNHPQHF. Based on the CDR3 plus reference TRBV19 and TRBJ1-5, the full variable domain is DGGITQSPKYLFRKEGQNVTLSCEQNLNHDAMYWYRQDPGQGLRLIYYSQIVNDFQKGDIAEGYSVSREKKESFPLTVTSAQKNPTAFYLCASTTRDASGNHPQHFGDGTRLSIL.

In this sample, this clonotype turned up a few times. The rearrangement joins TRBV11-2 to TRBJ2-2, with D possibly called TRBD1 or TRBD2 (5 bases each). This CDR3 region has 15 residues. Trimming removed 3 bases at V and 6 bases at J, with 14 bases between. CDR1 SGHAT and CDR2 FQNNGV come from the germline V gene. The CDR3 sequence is CASSFGADPPGELFF. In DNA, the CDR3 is TGTGCCAGCAGCTTCGGGGCCGATCCACCCGGGGAGCTGTTTTTT.

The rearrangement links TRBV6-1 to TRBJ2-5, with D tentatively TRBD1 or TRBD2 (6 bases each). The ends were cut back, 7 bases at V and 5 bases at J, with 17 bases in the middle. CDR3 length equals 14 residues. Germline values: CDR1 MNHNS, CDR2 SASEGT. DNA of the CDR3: TGTGCCAGCACCTTGGGGGGCGGTGAGGAGACCCAGTACTTC. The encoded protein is CASTLGGGEETQYF.

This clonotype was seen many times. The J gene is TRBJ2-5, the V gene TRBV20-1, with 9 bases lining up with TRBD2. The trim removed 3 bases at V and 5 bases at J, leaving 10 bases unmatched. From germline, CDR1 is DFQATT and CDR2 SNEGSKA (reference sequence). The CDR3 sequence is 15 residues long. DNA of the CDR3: TGCAGTGCTAGCCCTTGGACTAGCGCGGAGGAGACCCAGTACTTC. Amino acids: CSASPWTSAEETQYF.

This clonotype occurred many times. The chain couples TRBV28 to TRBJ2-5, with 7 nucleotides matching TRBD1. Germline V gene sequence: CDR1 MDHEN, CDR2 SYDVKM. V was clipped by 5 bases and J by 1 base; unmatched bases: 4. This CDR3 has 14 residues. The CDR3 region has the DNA TGTGCCAGCAGTACCCACAGGGGCCAAGAGACCCAGTACTTC. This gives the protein CASSTHRGQETQYF.

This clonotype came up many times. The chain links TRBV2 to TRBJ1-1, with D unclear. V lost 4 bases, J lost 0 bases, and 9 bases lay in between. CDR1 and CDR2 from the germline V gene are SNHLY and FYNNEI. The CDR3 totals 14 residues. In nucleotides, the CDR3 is TGTGCCAGCAGTGTGGAGTCCATGAACACTGAAGCTTTCTTT. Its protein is CASSVESMNTEAFF.

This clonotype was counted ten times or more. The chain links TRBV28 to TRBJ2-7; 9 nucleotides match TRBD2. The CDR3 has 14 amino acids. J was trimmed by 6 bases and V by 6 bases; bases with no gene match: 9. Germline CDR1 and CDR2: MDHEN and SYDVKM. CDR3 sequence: CASRVPGGRVEQYF. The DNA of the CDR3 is TGTGCCAGCAGGGTTCCCGGCGGGAGGGTCGAGCAGTACTTC.

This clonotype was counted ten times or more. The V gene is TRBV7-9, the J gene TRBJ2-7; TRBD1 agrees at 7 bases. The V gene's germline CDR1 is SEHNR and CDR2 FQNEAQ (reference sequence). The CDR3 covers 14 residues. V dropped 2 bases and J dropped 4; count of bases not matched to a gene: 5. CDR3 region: CASSLRQGRYEQYF. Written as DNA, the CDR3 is TGTGCCAGCAGCTTAAGACAGGGTCGGTACGAGCAGTACTTC.

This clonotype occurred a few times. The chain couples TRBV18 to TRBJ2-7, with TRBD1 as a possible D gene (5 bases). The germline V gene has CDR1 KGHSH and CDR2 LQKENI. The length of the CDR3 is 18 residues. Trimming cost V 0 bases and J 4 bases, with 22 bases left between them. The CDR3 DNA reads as TGTGCCAGCTCACCACCGGGGCAAAAGTCCCCCTTCCCTTACGAGCAGTACTTC. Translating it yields CASSPPGQKSPFPYEQYF.

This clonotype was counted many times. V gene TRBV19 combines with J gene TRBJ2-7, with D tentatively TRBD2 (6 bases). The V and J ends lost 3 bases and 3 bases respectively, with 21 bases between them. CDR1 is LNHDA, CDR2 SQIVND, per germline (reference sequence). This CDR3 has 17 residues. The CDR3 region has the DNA TGTGCCAGTAGTATGTATGCGACGGGAGTAGGCCTCTACGAGCAGTACTTC. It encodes CASSMYATGVGLYEQYF.

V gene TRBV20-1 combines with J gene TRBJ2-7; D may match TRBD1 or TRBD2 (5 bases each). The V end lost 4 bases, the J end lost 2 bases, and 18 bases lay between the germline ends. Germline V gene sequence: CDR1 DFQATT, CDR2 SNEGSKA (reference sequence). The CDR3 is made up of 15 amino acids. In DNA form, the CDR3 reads TGCAGTGCTAAGGGGATGATGGGGACCCCCTACGAGCAGTACTTC. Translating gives CSAKGMMGTPYEQYF.

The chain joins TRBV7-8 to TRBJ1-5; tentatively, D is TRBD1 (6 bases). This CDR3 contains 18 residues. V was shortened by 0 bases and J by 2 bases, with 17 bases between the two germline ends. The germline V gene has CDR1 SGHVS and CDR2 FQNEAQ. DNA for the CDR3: TGTGCCAGCAGCTTAGCGCTAAGTGGGGGCGCTGGCAATCAGCCCCAGCATTTT. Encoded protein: CASSLALSGGAGNQPQHF. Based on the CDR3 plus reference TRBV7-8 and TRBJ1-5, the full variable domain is GAGVSQSPRYKVAKRGQDVALRCDPISGHVSLFWYQQALGQGPEFLTYFQNEAQLDKSGLPSDRFFAERPEGSVSTLKIQRTQQEDSAVYLCASSLALSGGAGNQPQHFGDGTRLSIL.

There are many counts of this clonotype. The CDR3 bases are TGTGCCAGCAGCGTAGGAGGGTTGGATGGTGAGACCCAGTACTTC. Translated, it gives CASSVGGLDGETQYF. The J gene is TRBJ2-5, the V gene TRBV9; a weak D match, TRBD2 (5 bases). The germline CDR1 and CDR2 sequences are SGDLS and YYNGEE. The CDR3 totals 15 residues. V lost 0 bases, J lost 5 bases, and 14 bases lay in between.

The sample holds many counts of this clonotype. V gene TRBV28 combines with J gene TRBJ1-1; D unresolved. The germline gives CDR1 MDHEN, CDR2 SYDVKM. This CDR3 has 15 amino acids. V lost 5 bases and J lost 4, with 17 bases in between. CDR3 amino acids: CASSPAQEWATEAFF. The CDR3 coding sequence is TGTGCCAGCAGTCCCGCCCAGGAATGGGCCACTGAAGCTTTCTTT.

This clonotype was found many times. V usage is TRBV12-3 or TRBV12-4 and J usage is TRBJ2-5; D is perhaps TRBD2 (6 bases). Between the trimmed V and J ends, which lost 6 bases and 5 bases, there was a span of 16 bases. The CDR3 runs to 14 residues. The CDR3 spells CASSTFGGRETQYF. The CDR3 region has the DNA TGTGCCAGCAGCACATTTGGAGGGAGGGAGACCCAGTACTTC.

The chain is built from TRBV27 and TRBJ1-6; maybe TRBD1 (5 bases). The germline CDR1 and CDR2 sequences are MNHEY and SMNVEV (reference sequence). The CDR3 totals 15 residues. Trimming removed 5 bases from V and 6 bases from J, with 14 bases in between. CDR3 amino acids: CASSPRGGVNSPLHF. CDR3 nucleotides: TGTGCCAGCAGTCCTAGGGGAGGGGTTAATTCACCCCTCCACTTT.

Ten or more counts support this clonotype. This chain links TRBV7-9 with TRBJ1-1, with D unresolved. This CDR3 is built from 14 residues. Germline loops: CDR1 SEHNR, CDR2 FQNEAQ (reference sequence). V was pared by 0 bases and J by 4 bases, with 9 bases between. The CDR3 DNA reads TGTGCCAGCAGCTTAGCAGGGTTTAGCACTGAAGCTTTCTTT. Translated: CASSLAGFSTEAFF. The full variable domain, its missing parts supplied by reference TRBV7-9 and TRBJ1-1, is DTGVSQNPRHKITKRGQNVTFRCDPISEHNRLYWYRQTLGQGPEFLTYFQNEAQLEKSRLLSDRFSAERPKGSFSTLEIQRTEQGDSAMYLCASSLAGFSTEAFFGQGTRLTVV.

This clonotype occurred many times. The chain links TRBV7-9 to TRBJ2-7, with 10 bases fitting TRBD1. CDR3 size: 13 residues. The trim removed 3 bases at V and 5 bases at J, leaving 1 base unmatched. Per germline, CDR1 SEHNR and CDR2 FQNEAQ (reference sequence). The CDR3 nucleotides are TGTGCCAGCAGCTTGGGGACAGGGGACGAGCAGTACTTC. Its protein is CASSLGTGDEQYF.

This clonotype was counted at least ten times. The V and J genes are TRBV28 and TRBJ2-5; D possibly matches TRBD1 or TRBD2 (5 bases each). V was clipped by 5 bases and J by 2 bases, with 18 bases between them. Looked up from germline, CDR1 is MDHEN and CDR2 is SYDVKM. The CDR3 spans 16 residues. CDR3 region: CASSLGQGRGQETQYF. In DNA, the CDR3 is TGTGCCAGCAGTCTGGGGCAGGGTCGGGGTCAAGAGACCCAGTACTTC.

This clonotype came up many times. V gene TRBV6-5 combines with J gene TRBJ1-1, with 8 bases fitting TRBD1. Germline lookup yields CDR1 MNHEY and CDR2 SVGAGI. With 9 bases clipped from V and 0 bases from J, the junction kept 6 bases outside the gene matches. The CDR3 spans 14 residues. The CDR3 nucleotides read TGTGCCAGTATGGACAGGGCTTTGAACACTGAAGCTTTCTTT. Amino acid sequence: CASMDRALNTEAFF.

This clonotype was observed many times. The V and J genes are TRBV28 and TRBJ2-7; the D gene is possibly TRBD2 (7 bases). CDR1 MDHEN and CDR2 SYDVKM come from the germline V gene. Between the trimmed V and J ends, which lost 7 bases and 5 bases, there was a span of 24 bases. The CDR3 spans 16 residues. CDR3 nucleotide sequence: TGTGCCAGCACTCTGGGGGGGGCCCCAGGGATTAACGAGCAGTACTTC. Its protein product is CASTLGGAPGINEQYF.